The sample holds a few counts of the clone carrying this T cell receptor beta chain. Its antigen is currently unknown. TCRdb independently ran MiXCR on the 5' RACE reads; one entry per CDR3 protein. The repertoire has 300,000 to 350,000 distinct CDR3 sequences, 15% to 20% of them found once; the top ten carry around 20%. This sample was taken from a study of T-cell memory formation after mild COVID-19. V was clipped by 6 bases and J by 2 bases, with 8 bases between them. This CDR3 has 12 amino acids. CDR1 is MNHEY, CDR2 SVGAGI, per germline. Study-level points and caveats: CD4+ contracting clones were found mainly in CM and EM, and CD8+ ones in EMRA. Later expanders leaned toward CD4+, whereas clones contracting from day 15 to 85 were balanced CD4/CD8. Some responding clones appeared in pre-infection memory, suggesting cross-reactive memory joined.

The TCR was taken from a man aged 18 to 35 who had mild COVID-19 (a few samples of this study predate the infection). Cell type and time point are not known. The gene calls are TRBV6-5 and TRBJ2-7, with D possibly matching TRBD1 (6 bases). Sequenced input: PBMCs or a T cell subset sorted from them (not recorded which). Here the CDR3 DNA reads TGTGCCAGCAGAAGGGACACCTACGAGCAGTACTTC. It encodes CASRRDTYEQYF.